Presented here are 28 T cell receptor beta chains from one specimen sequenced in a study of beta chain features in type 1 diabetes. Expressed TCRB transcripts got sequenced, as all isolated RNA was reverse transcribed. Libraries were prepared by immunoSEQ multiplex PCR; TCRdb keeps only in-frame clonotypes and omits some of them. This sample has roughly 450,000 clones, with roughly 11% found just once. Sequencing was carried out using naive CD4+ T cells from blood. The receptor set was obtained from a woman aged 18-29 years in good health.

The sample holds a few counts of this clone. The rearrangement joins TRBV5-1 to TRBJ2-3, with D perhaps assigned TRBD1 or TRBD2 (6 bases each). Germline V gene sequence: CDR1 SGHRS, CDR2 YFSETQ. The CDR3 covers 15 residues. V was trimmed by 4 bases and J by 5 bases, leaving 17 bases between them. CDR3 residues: CASSPRGAPGDTQYF. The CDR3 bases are TGCGCCAGCAGCCCTAGGGGGGCTCCTGGAGATACGCAGTATTTT. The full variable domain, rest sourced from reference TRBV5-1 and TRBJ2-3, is KAGVTQTPRYLIKTRGQQVTLSCSPISGHRSVSWYQQTPGQGLQFLFEYFSETQRNKGNFPGRFSGRQFSNSRSEMNVSTLELGDSALYLCASSPRGAPGDTQYFGPGTRLTVL.

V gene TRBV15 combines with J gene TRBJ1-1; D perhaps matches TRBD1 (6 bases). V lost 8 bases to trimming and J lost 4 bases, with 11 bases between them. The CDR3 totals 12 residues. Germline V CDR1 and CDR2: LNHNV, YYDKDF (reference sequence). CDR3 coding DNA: TGTGCCACCTCCGGACAGAGCACTGAAGCTTTCTTT. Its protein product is CATSGQSTEAFF.

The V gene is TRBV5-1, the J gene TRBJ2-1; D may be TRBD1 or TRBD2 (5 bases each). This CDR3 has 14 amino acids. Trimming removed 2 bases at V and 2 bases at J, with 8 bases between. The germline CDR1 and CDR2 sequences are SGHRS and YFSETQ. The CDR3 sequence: CASSFGGPYNEQFF. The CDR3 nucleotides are TGCGCCAGCAGCTTTGGGGGACCCTACAATGAGCAGTTCTTC.

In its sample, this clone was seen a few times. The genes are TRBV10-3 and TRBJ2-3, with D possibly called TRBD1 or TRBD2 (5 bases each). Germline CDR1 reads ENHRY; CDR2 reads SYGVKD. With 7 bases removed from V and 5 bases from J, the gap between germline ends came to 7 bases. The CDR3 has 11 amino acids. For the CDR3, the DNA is TGTGCCATCAATGGGGGAGATACGCAGTATTTT. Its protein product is CAINGGDTQYF.

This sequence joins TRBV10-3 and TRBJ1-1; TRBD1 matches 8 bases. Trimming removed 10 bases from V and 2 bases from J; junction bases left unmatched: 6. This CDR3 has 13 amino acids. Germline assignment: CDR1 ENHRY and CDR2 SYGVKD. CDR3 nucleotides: TGTGCCACCACGGGACAGGCAAACACTGAAGCTTTCTTT. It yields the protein CATTGQANTEAFF.

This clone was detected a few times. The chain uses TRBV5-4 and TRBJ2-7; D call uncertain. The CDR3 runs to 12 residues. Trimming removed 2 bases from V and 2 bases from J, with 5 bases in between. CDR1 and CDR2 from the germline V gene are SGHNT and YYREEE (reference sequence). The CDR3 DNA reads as TGTGCCAGCAGCTTAATGGCCTACGAGCAGTACTTC. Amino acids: CASSLMAYEQYF.

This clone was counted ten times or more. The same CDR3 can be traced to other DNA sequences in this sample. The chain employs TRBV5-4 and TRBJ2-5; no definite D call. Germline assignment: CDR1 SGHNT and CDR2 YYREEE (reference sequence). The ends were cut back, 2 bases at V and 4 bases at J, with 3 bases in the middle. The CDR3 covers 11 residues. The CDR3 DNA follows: TGTGCCAGCAGCTTAAGAGAGACCCAGTACTTC. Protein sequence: CASSLRETQYF.

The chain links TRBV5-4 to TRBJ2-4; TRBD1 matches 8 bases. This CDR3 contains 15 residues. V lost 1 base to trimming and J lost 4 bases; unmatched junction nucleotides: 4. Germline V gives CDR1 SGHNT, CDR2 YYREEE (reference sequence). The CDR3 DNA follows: TGTGCCAGCAGCTTGCGCACAGGGGGAAAAAACATTCAGTACTTC. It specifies CASSLRTGGKNIQYF.

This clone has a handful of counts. The CDR3 DNA reads TGCGCCAGCAGAACAAGGCGGGAGTTCTACAATGAGCAGTTCTTC. Protein sequence: CASRTRREFYNEQFF. The genes are TRBV5-1 and TRBJ2-1; 7 bases agree with TRBD2. Trimming removed 5 bases from V and 3 bases from J; junction bases left unmatched: 8. Germline loops: CDR1 SGHRS, CDR2 YFSETQ. The CDR3 length is 15 residues.

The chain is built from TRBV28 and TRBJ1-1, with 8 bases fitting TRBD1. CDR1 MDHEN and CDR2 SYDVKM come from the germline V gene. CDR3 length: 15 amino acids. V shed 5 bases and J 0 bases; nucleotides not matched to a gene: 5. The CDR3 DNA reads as TGTGCCAGCAGTCCTCTGGACAGGGTGAACACTGAAGCTTTCTTT. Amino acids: CASSPLDRVNTEAFF.

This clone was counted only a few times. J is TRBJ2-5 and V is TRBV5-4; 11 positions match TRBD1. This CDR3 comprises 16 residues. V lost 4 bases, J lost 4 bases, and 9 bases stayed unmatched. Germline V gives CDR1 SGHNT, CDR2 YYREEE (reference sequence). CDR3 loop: CASSTGTGGGRETQYF. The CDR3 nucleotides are TGTGCCAGCAGCACGGGGACAGGGGGTGGCCGAGAGACCCAGTACTTC.

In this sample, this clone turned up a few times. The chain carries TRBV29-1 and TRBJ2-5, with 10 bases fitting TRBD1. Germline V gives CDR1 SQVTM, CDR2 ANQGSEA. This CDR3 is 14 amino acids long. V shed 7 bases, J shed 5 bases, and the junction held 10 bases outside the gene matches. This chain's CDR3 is CSAFWGQGLETQYF. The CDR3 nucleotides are TGCAGCGCCTTCTGGGGACAGGGGCTGGAGACCCAGTACTTC.

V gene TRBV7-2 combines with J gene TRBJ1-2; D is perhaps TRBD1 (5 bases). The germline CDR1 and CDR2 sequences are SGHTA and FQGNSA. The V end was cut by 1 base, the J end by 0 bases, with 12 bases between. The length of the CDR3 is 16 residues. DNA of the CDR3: TGTGCCAGCAGCTTAGACAGGAGCCGATCTAACTATGGCTACACCTTC. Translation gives CASSLDRSRSNYGYTF.

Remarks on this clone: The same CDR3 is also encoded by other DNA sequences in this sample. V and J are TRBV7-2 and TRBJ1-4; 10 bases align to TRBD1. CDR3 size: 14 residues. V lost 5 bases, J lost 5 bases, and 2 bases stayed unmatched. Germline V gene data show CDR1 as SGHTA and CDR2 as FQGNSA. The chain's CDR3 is CASSRDRGNEKLFF. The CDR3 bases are TGTGCCAGCAGCCGGGACAGGGGAAATGAAAAACTGTTTTTT.

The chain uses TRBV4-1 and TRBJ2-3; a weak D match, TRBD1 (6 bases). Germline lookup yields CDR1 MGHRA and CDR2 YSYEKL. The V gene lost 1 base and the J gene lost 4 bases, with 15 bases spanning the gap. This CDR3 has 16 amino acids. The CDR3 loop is CASSQALGKGADTQYF. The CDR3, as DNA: TGCGCCAGCAGCCAAGCCCTGGGGAAGGGGGCAGATACGCAGTATTTT.

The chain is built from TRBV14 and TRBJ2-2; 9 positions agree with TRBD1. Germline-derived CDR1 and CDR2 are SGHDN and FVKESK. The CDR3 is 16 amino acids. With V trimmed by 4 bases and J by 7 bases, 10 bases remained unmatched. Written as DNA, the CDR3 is TGTGCCAGCAGCCGCTCGGACAGGGGATATAGCGGGGAGCTGTTTTTT. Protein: CASSRSDRGYSGELFF.

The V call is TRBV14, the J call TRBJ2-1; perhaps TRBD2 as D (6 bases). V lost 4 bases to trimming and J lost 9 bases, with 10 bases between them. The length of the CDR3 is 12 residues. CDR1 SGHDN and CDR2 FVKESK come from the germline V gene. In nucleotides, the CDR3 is TGTGCCAGCAGCCGCTCTAGCGTTGAGCAGTTCTTC. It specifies CASSRSSVEQFF.

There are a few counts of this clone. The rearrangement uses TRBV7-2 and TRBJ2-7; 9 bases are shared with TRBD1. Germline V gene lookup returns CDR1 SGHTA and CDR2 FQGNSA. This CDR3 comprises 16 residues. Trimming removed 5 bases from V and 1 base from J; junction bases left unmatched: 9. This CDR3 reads CASSLRGQGISYEQYF. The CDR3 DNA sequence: TGTGCCAGCAGCCTCCGGGGACAGGGTATTTCCTACGAGCAGTACTTC. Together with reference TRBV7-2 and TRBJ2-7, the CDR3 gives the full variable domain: GAGVSQSPSNKVTEKGKDVELRCDPISGHTALYWYRQSLGQGLEFLIYFQGNSAPDKSGLPSDRFSAERTGGSVSTLTIQRTQQEDSAVYLCASSLRGQGISYEQYFGPGTRLTVT.

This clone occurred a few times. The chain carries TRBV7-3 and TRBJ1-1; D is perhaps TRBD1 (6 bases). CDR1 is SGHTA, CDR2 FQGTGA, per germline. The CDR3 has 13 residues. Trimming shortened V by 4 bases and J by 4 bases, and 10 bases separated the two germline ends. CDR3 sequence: CASSSGQSTEAFF. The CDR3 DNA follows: TGTGCCAGCAGCTCCGGACAGAGCACTGAAGCTTTCTTT.

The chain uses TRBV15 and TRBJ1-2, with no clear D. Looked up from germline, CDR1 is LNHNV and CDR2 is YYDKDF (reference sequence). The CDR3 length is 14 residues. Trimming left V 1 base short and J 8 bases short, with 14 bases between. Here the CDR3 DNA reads TGTGCCACCAGCAGAGTCGAGGGAACGAGGGGCTACACCTTC. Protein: CATSRVEGTRGYTF.

Written as DNA, the CDR3 is TGTGCCAGCATCTACGGGGGAGAACACCCCGGGGAGCTGTTTTTT. Protein sequence: CASIYGGEHPGELFF. The chain recombines TRBV28 with TRBJ2-2; D perhaps matches TRBD2 (6 bases). Germline V CDR1 and CDR2: MDHEN, SYDVKM. Trimming took 7 bases from V and 6 from J, leaving 18 bases between them. The CDR3 has 15 residues. The full variable domain, rest sourced from reference TRBV28 and TRBJ2-2, is DVKVTQSSRYLVKRTGEKVFLECVQDMDHENMFWYRQDPGLGLRLIYFSYDVKMKEKGDIPEGYSVSREKKERFSLILESASTNQTSMYLCASIYGGEHPGELFFGEGSRLTVL.

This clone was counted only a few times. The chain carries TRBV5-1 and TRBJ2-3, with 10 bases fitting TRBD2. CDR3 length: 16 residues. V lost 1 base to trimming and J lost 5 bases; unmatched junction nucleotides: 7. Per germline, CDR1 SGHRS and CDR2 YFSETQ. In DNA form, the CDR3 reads TGCGCCAGCAGCTTGTCCCTGGGACTAGCGTTAGATACGCAGTATTTT. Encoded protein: CASSLSLGLALDTQYF. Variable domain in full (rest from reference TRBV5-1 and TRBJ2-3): KAGVTQTPRYLIKTRGQQVTLSCSPISGHRSVSWYQQTPGQGLQFLFEYFSETQRNKGNFPGRFSGRQFSNSRSEMNVSTLELGDSALYLCASSLSLGLALDTQYFGPGTRLTVL.

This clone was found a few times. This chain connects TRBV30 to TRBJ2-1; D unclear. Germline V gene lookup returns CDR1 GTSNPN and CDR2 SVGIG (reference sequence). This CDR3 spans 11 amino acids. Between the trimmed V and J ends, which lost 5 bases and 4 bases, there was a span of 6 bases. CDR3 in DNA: TGTGCCTGGGGTGAATACAATGAGCAGTTCTTC. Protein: CAWGEYNEQFF.

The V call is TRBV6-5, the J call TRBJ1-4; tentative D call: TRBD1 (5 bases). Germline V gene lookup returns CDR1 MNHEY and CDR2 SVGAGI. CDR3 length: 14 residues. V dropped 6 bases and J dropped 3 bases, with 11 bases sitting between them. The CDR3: CASRGGEANEKLFF. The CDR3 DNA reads TGTGCCAGCAGGGGAGGGGAAGCTAATGAAAAACTGTTTTTT.

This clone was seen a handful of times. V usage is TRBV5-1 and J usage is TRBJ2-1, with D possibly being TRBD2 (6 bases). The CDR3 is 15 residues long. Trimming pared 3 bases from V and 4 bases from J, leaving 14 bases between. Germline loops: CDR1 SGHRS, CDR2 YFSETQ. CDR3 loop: CASSSVRGLYNEQFF. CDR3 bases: TGCGCCAGCAGCTCAGTCCGGGGACTGTACAATGAGCAGTTCTTC.

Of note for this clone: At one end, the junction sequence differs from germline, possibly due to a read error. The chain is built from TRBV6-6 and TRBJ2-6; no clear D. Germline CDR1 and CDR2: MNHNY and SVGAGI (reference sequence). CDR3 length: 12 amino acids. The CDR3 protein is CASRAGSNVLTF. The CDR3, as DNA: TGTGCCAGCAGGGCTGGGTCCAACGTCCTGACTTTC.

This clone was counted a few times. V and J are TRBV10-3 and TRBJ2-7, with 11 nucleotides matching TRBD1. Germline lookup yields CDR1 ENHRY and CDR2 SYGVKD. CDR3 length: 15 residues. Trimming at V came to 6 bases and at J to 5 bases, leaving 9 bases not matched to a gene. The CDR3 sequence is CAIRNGQGARDEQYV. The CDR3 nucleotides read TGTGCCATCAGAAACGGACAGGGGGCTAGGGACGAGCAGTACGTC.

In DNA, the CDR3 is TGTGCCAGCAGCTTCGGCAGGGCCTCTGGGGCCAACGTCCTGACTTTC. Amino acids: CASSFGRASGANVLTF. The V and J genes are TRBV7-2 and TRBJ2-6; maybe TRBD1 (5 bases). CDR1 SGHTA and CDR2 FQGNSA come from the germline V gene. This CDR3 contains 16 residues. The V and J ends lost 3 bases and 0 bases respectively, with 9 bases between them. Full variable domain (missing parts from reference TRBV7-2 and TRBJ2-6): GAGVSQSPSNKVTEKGKDVELRCDPISGHTALYWYRQSLGQGLEFLIYFQGNSAPDKSGLPSDRFSAERTGGSVSTLTIQRTQQEDSAVYLCASSFGRASGANVLTFGAGSRLTVL.